Listed below are T cell receptor beta chains from one sample, sequenced in a study of a mutant IDH1 vaccine in newly diagnosed glioma. Their target antigens are unknown. Generated by immunoSEQ multiplex PCR, the TCRdb table keeps only in-frame clones and is missing some. Of approximately 41,000 clones detected, 85% to 90% appear once; the ten largest clones hold approximately 1.5%. Sequenced here: PBMCs, sampled from a glioma patient whose treatment included an IDH1 peptide vaccine. These receptors were obtained from a man in his forties with glioma. CDR3s leave out the opening cysteine and the closing phenylalanine or tryptophan. D genes are given only for firm matches.

J,V,D,CDR3
TRBJ2-3,TRBV27,NA,ATGGSTDTQY
TRBJ2-3,TRBV4-2,TRBD1,ASSQTGAGSQTTDTQY
TRBJ2-1,TRBV7-2,NA,ASSSQGSEQF
TRBJ1-1,TRBV5-8,NA,ASSLHRTEAF
TRBJ2-5,TRBV2,TRBD1,ASGRNRGTLETQY
TRBJ2-1,TRBV19,TRBD1,ASKPGTGESNEQF
TRBJ1-5,TRBV19,NA,ASSIGLTGLNQPQH
TRBJ2-3,TRBV7-6,TRBD1,ASSSRDRGPSTDTQY
TRBJ2-7,TRBV5-1,NA,ASSYQGLTYEQY
TRBJ1-2,TRBV2,NA,ASLGVNYGYT
TRBJ1-4,TRBV28,NA,ASSLPGTTRGEKLF
TRBJ2-1,TRBV11-2,NA,ASSFGGTSDNEQF
TRBJ2-7,TRBV5-1,TRBD2,ASRGLAGGPYEQY
TRBJ2-1,TRBV5-4,NA,ASSLEGQRGQQF
TRBJ2-2,TRBV21-1,NA,ASSEEDEEVPGELF
TRBJ2-3,TRBV7-7,TRBD1,AGSPGTGGGTDTQY
TRBJ1-2,TRBV19,NA,ASSNRRQQSYGYT
TRBJ2-1,TRBV19,NA,ASSTLAASYNEQF
TRBJ2-6,TRBV10-3,TRBD1,AIREPGQGSSGANVLT
TRBJ2-2,TRBV6-4,TRBD1,ATMDRADTGELF
TRBJ1-5,TRBV28,NA,ASSKPGPQGSSPQH
TRBJ1-3,TRBV5-1,NA,ASSSSGTGNTIY
TRBJ2-3,TRBV19,NA,ASSLDSDTDTQY
TRBJ1-4,TRBV4-2,NA,ASSQDLGTAEKLF
TRBJ2-7,TRBV7-2,TRBD2,ASSRTSGTPYEQY
TRBJ2-1,TRBV5-1,TRBD2,ASSLTSGVHNEQF
TRBJ2-5,TRBV11-2,NA,ASSLDWETQY
TRBJ2-7,TRBV18,TRBD1,ASSPAGTGTYEQY
TRBJ1-2,TRBV7-2,NA,ASSPQVGEPLNYGYT
TRBJ1-1,TRBV18,NA,ASSPIIQSTEAF
TRBJ2-5,TRBV5-6,NA,ASSPISGVQETQY
TRBJ1-5,TRBV27,NA,ASSLWGNQPQH
TRBJ2-2,TRBV5-1,NA,ASSLGGHGTGELF
TRBJ2-5,TRBV14,TRBD1,ASSQATGGRETQY
TRBJ2-2,TRBV23-1,NA,ASSHSAGTLNTGELF
TRBJ1-5,TRBV27,TRBD1,ASSFTGDLEQPQH
TRBJ1-5,TRBV10-2,NA,ASNVYNQPQH
TRBJ1-6,TRBV10-3,NA,AISESGTYNSPLH
TRBJ2-5,TRBV6-1,NA,ASSGHLRGETQY
TRBJ2-5,TRBV2,TRBD2,ASSTGLAGAGGETQY
TRBJ2-7,TRBV7-3,NA,ASSPQPLSSYEQY
TRBJ1-2,TRBV11-2,NA,ASSLTFSWDRKRDGYT
TRBJ2-2,TRBV19,NA,ATQGRERTGELF
TRBJ2-1,TRBV7-9,TRBD2,ASSLDGTKNEQF
TRBJ2-7,TRBV7-2,TRBD1,ASTTGQGLYEQY
TRBJ2-3,TRBV5-5,NA,ASSLPGLNTQY